These 19 T cell receptor beta chains were all obtained from the same sample, sequenced in a study of T cells after yellow fever vaccination. MiXCR, applied by TCRdb to the 5' RACE reads, yields one record per CDR3 protein. The sample lists 250,000 to 350,000 distinct CDR3 sequences, 3.5% to 5% occurring once. The specimen was PBMCs, collected 15 days after the yellow fever booster vaccination. These receptors all come from a young man who received the YFV17D yellow fever vaccine.

This clonotype was seen only a few times. The rearrangement links TRBV7-9 to TRBJ2-5; D is ambiguous. Germline CDR1 reads SEHNR; CDR2 reads FQNEAQ (reference sequence). The CDR3 has 17 amino acids. The ends were cut back, 4 bases at V and 5 bases at J, with 23 bases in the middle. Written as DNA, the CDR3 is TGTGCCAGCAGCTCCCAAATAGGGTTTGCCCTCGCGGAGACCCAGTACTTC. Encoded protein: CASSSQIGFALAETQYF.

This chain joins TRBV3-1 and TRBJ2-2; 12 bases match TRBD2. Per germline, CDR1 LGHDT and CDR2 YNNKEL (reference sequence). The trim removed 1 base at V and 4 bases at J, leaving 4 bases unmatched. This CDR3 contains 17 residues. CDR3 residues: CASSQAGLAGRTGELFF. The CDR3 nucleotides are TGTGCCAGCAGCCAAGCAGGACTAGCGGGGCGCACCGGGGAGCTGTTTTTT.

The chain has TRBV7-2 and TRBJ2-5, with unresolved D. Trimming left V 6 bases short and J 5 bases short, with 10 bases between. The CDR3 runs to 12 residues. The germline gives CDR1 SGHTA, CDR2 FQGNSA. CDR3 nucleotides: TGTGCCAGCAGTCCAGTCACCGAGACCCAGTACTTC. As protein: CASSPVTETQYF.

This clonotype was seen at least ten times. This chain links TRBV7-3 with TRBJ2-1; tentatively, D is TRBD1 or TRBD2 (7 bases each). The V end was cut by 0 bases, the J end by 0 bases, with 15 bases between. The CDR3 is made up of 18 amino acids. CDR1 is SGHTA, CDR2 FQGTGA, per germline. The CDR3 nucleotides read TGTGCCAGCAGCTTAACCAGGGGGGGCCCGAGCTCCTACAATGAGCAGTTCTTC. Protein: CASSLTRGGPSSYNEQFF.

This clonotype was seen many times. V and J are TRBV6-6 and TRBJ1-2; D not certain. Per the germline V gene, CDR1 is MNHNY and CDR2 is SVGAGI (reference sequence). The CDR3 has 13 residues. V was trimmed by 6 bases and J by 2 bases, leaving 10 bases between them. The CDR3 coding sequence is TGTGCCAGCAGCCACGAAGGGAACTATGGCTACACCTTC. Amino acid sequence: CASSHEGNYGYTF.

This CDR3 is CASSLQNDNQPQHF. CDR3 in DNA: TGTGCCAGCAGTCTACAGAATGACAATCAGCCCCAGCATTTT. The V call is TRBV12-3 or TRBV12-4, the J call TRBJ1-5; D is uncertain. Trimming pared 5 bases from V and 3 bases from J, leaving 11 bases between. The CDR3 has 14 residues.

This clonotype was seen ten or more times. The chain employs TRBV5-1 and TRBJ2-6, with 9 bases lining up with TRBD1. After removal of 4 bases from V and 2 bases from J, the junction contained 4 bases not matched to a gene. The CDR3 is 16 residues long. CDR1 and CDR2 (germline): SGHRS, YFSETQ. The CDR3 protein is CASSPTGGAGANVLTF. In DNA, the CDR3 is TGCGCCAGCAGCCCCACAGGGGGCGCTGGGGCCAACGTCCTGACTTTC.

The rearrangement links TRBV15 to TRBJ2-3, with D hard to call. Trimming removed 7 bases from V and 2 bases from J, with 4 bases in between. There are 11 residues in the CDR3. Germline loops: CDR1 LNHNV, CDR2 YYDKDF (reference sequence). The CDR3 DNA reads as TGTGCCACCACCAACACAGATACGCAGTATTTT. It yields the protein CATTNTDTQYF. The full variable domain, completed using reference TRBV15 and TRBJ2-3, is DAMVIQNPRYQVTQFGKPVTLSCSQTLNHNVMYWYQQKSSQAPKLLFHYYDKDFNNEADTPDNFQSRRPNTSFCFLDIRSPGLGDTAMYLCATTNTDTQYFGPGTRLTVL.

Only a few counts were recorded for this clonotype. V is TRBV27 and J is TRBJ1-1, with D possibly TRBD1 on 6 matching bases. Germline loops: CDR1 MNHEY, CDR2 SMNVEV (reference sequence). The CDR3 runs 11 residues. V was trimmed by 7 bases and J by 8 bases, leaving 11 bases between them. The CDR3 spells CASTLGGEAFF. In nucleotides, the CDR3 is TGTGCCAGCACCCTGGGGGGCGAAGCTTTCTTT.

There are a few counts of this clonotype. This rearrangement joins TRBV7-2 to TRBJ1-2, with D possibly being TRBD1 (5 bases). Germline V gene lookup returns CDR1 SGHTA and CDR2 FQGNSA. This CDR3 is 15 amino acids long. The V end was cut by 5 bases, the J end by 5 bases, with 18 bases between. The CDR3 nucleotides read TGTGCCAGCAGCCGCGGGGGGGGTTTCGGGTATGGCTACACCTTC. Translated: CASSRGGGFGYGYTF.

The table lists this clonotype with a few counts. The chain uses TRBV7-9 and TRBJ2-5; 7 bases line up with TRBD2. CDR1 is SEHNR, CDR2 FQNEAQ, per germline (reference sequence). CDR3 size: 17 residues. Trimming removed 8 bases from V and 3 bases from J; junction bases left unmatched: 18. The chain's CDR3 is CASFPGGGTGVEETQYF. CDR3 coding DNA: TGTGCCAGCTTCCCGGGGGGTGGAACCGGGGTCGAAGAGACCCAGTACTTC.

This chain links TRBV7-9 with TRBJ2-7; D is perhaps TRBD2 (6 bases). The CDR3 has 14 amino acids. The V gene lost 5 bases and the J gene lost 4 bases, with 15 bases spanning the gap. Per the germline V gene, CDR1 is SEHNR and CDR2 is FQNEAQ (reference sequence). CDR3 in amino acids: CASSLLEGRYEQYF. CDR3 DNA sequence: TGTGCCAGCAGCCTTTTGGAGGGCAGATACGAGCAGTACTTC.

The rearrangement links TRBV5-1 to TRBJ1-1; D is unclear. Per germline, CDR1 SGHRS and CDR2 YFSETQ. Trimming stripped 0 bases from V and 1 base from J, with 13 bases between. The CDR3 runs to 16 residues. The CDR3 sequence: CASSLAPSSGNTEAFF. CDR3 coding DNA: TGCGCCAGCAGCTTGGCCCCCAGCTCGGGGAACACTGAAGCTTTCTTT.

This clonotype was found a few times. The chain links TRBV6-4 to TRBJ1-1; D not resolved. Germline CDR1 is MRHNA and CDR2 is SNTAGT. Trimming removed 0 bases at V and 1 base at J, with 6 bases between. The CDR3 contains 14 residues. The CDR3 nucleotides read TGTGCCAGCAGTGACTCGCCGGAGAACACTGAAGCTTTCTTT. Translation: CASSDSPENTEAFF.

This clonotype was detected ten times or more. The V and J genes are TRBV24-1 and TRBJ2-3; D gene unclear. V was shortened by 3 bases and J by 1 base, with 1 base between the two germline ends. The CDR3 runs to 12 residues. CDR1 is KGHDR, CDR2 SFDVKD, per germline. DNA for the CDR3: TGTGCCACCAGTGATGGCACAGATACGCAGTATTTT. Amino acids: CATSDGTDTQYF.

J is TRBJ2-1 and V is TRBV5-6, with TRBD2 identical over 11 bases. V dropped 6 bases and J dropped 9; count of bases not matched to a gene: 14. The CDR3 contains 16 residues. CDR1 SGHDT and CDR2 YYEEEE come from the germline V gene. Here the CDR3 DNA reads TGTGCCAGCACCCCGTCCCTAGCGGGGGGTTTTGGTGAGCAGTTCTTC. This sequence encodes CASTPSLAGGFGEQFF.

This clonotype was found many times. The CDR3 DNA follows: TGTGCCAGCAGTTTGTCGGGCGCGAACACCGGGGAGCTGTTTTTT. Translation gives CASSLSGANTGELFF. The rearrangement joins TRBV6-6 to TRBJ2-2; unclear D gene. Trimming took 4 bases from V and 0 from J, leaving 9 bases between them. CDR3 size: 15 residues. Germline V gene sequence: CDR1 MNHNY, CDR2 SVGAGI (reference sequence).

This clonotype was seen ten or more times. V gene TRBV7-9 combines with J gene TRBJ1-4, with TRBD1 matching 9 bases. CDR1 SEHNR and CDR2 FQNEAQ come from the germline V gene (reference sequence). The CDR3 has 16 amino acids. V lost 4 bases to trimming and J lost 7 bases; unmatched junction nucleotides: 10. CDR3 loop: CASSSFLQGAGEKLFF. CDR3 in DNA: TGTGCCAGCAGCTCTTTTTTACAGGGGGCCGGTGAAAAACTGTTTTTT.

This clonotype occurred many times. The chain links TRBV6-5 to TRBJ2-1, with no clear D. The V gene's germline CDR1 is MNHEY and CDR2 SVGAGI. The CDR3 is 13 amino acids. Trimming removed 2 bases from V and 4 bases from J, with 6 bases in between. CDR3 loop: CASSYRIYNEQFF. In DNA form, the CDR3 reads TGTGCCAGCAGTTACCGCATTTACAATGAGCAGTTCTTC.